These T cell receptor beta chains were read from a single sample in a study of CD8+ T cells in alopecia areata. Libraries were prepared by immunoSEQ multiplex PCR; TCRdb keeps only in-frame clonotypes and omits some of them. Here the sample spans about 150,000 clones, about 60% being singletons. The specimen comprised CD4+ T cells sorted from blood, sampled at week 0. These receptors all stem from a human donor with alopecia areata. CDR3s include the opening cysteine and the closing phenylalanine or tryptophan. Each record gives: J gene, V gene, CDR3 protein.

TRBJ1-1,TRBV30,CAWSRLNTEAFF
TRBJ1-5,TRBV6-1,CASSSLTNQPQHF
TRBJ2-7,TRBV6-6,CASSYSIPGTYEQYF
TRBJ1-2,TRBV6-5,CASSLTGNYGYTF
TRBJ1-2,TRBV29-1,CSVADYLRGYTF
TRBJ2-2,TRBV30,CAWRWAALSNTGELFF
TRBJ2-6,TRBV30,CAGGGDGANVLTF
TRBJ1-2,TRBV29-1,CSVGWGDGYTF
TRBJ1-1,TRBV29-1,CSVPTGAFTEAFF
TRBJ2-2,TRBV5-1,CASSPMTGGLYTGELFF
TRBJ1-3,TRBV5-1,CASNPTPSSGNTIYF
TRBJ2-3,TRBV7-2,CASSSNPGLLKPSHRTQYF
TRBJ1-2,TRBV29-1,CSSRVGSFGGYTF